The rows below give T cell receptor beta chains drawn from one sample of a study of T cells in Graves' hyperthyroidism and ophthalmopathy. Each CDR3 protein gets one entry after TCRdb re-called the multiplex PCR reads with MiXCR. The table has about 500,000 distinct CDR3 sequences, roughly an eighth seen once. Specimen: blood. All receptors derive from a woman aged 18-30 years with Graves' hyperthyroidism. Each CDR3 is given with its conserved first and last residue.

CDR3aa,len,j_gene,v_gene
CASSLDGGEQYF,12,TRBJ2-7,TRBV7-9
CSVGGAANTEAFF,13,TRBJ1-1,TRBV29-1
CASSYSGTAFEETQYF,16,TRBJ2-5,TRBV3-1
CATDTESTDTQYF,13,TRBJ2-3,TRBV24-1
CASKGRDETQYF,12,TRBJ2-5,TRBV2
CASSPPGPHGAAFF,14,TRBJ1-1,TRBV18
CASSTPGRTNEKLFF,15,TRBJ1-4,TRBV19
CASSYSVTSLNTGELFF,17,TRBJ2-2,TRBV6-5
CASTPGGLLPRELFF,15,TRBJ2-2,TRBV27
CASRPDSGGYNEQFF,15,TRBJ2-1,TRBV2
CAWSVDRGVSYNSPLHF,17,TRBJ1-6,TRBV30
CASSISRRKEYQPQHF,16,TRBJ1-5,TRBV19
CASYMGRLNTEAFF,14,TRBJ1-1,TRBV19
CASSFLYNGGETQYF,15,TRBJ2-5,TRBV5-6
CSVGTLAGVSDTQYF,15,TRBJ2-3,TRBV29-1
CASSMGQGGRTGELFF,16,TRBJ2-2,TRBV5-1
CASSMIGDTTNYGYTF,16,TRBJ1-2,TRBV19
CASSQDGSNSPLHF,14,TRBJ1-6,TRBV3-1
CASSATGMNTEAFF,14,TRBJ1-1,TRBV10-2
CASSVGPQRGRETQYF,16,TRBJ2-5,TRBV9
CDSSEMIAEDGYTF,14,TRBJ1-2,TRBV6-1
CSADEQGNTEAFF,13,TRBJ1-1,TRBV29-1
CSARGDRVTEAFF,13,TRBJ1-1,TRBV20-1
CASSLVGDLYGYTF,14,TRBJ1-2,TRBV12-3/TRBV12-4
CASSYLTGGQSSGNTIYF,18,TRBJ1-3,TRBV6-5
CASRLAGTYEQYF,13,TRBJ2-7,TRBV14
CASSARRSNQPQHF,14,TRBJ1-5,TRBV12-3/TRBV12-4
CASRPLPSDNEQFF,14,TRBJ2-1,TRBV27
CASSFRGAGEETQYF,15,TRBJ2-5,TRBV12-3/TRBV12-4
CASSANRGRGKLFF,14,TRBJ1-4,TRBV6-1
CASSLFLAVSSYNEQFF,17,TRBJ2-1,TRBV11-2
CASGLVEQGEAFF,13,TRBJ1-1,TRBV12-5
CASSTHRDRLRIQYF,15,TRBJ2-5,TRBV28
CSARHGTGEAFF,12,TRBJ1-1,TRBV20-1
CASSLVRREQYF,12,TRBJ2-7,TRBV12-3/TRBV12-4
CAWTRHLNTEAFF,13,TRBJ1-1,TRBV30
CASSQEPHYGYTF,13,TRBJ1-2,TRBV3-1
CASSAPITDTQYF,13,TRBJ2-3,TRBV9
CAWRRDRTSTDTQYF,15,TRBJ2-3,TRBV30
CSAGEFSSSSYNEQFF,16,TRBJ2-1,TRBV20-1
CASSLNGAYEQYF,13,TRBJ2-7,TRBV7-3
CASSLKGQSYEQYF,14,TRBJ2-7,TRBV5-6
CASSFPGTLNTEAFF,15,TRBJ1-1,TRBV5-1
CASQGPDRGSYEQYF,15,TRBJ2-7,TRBV27
CASSSSLTSGTYEQYF,16,TRBJ2-7,TRBV12-3/TRBV12-4
CASSFSQGREAFF,13,TRBJ1-1,TRBV27
CSAQTSGSSGEQYF,14,TRBJ2-7,TRBV20-1
CASSQTGTGNEKLVF,15,TRBJ1-4,TRBV3-1
CATVGQGVTEAFF,13,TRBJ1-1,TRBV24-1
CAARKGLADLNEQFF,15,TRBJ2-1,TRBV28
CASSRPADYGYTF,13,TRBJ1-2,TRBV12-3/TRBV12-4
CSASPFLAGGTEQFF,15,TRBJ2-1,TRBV20-1
CASRQATVYGYTF,13,TRBJ1-2,TRBV6-1
CASSLSGMGNEQFF,14,TRBJ2-1,TRBV5-1